Given below is one T cell receptor (beta chain) in context. The antigen is not known. This entry is derived from a study of cytomegalovirus exposure and HLA in healthy donors. The PCR contained 60 Vbeta and 13 Jbeta primers. Method: immunoSEQ multiplex PCR; TCRdb's copy keeps in-frame clones and lacks some. This table has approximately 89,000 clones, roughly 86% appearing once. The CDR3 loop spans 16 amino acids. Looked up from germline, CDR1 is SGHDN and CDR2 is FVKESK. V was clipped by 1 base and J by 4 bases, with 16 bases between them. Study observations and caveats: In vitro checks showed that a few CMV-associated chains really do target CMV antigens. Many donors shared some public TCRs, even though most TCR sequences were rare.

The sequence came from a human donor in good health. The specimen sequenced was PBMCs. The chain combines TRBV14 with TRBJ1-1; possible D gene TRBD1, 6 bases. The CDR3 region is CASSQVTGWPITEAFF. As DNA, the CDR3 is TGTGCCAGCAGCCAAGTGACAGGTTGGCCGATCACTGAAGCTTTCTTT.